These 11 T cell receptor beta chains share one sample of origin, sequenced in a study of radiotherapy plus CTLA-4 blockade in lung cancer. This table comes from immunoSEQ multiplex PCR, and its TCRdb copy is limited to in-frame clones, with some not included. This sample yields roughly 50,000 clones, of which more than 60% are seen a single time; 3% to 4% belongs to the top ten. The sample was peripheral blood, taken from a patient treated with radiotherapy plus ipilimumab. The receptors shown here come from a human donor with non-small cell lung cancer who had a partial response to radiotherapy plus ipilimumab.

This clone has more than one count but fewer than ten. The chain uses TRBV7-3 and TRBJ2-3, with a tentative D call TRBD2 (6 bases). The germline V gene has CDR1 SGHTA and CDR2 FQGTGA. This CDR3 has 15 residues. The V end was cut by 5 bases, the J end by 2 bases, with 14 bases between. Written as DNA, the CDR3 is TGTGCCAGCAGCCGGTTGGGGAGGTTCACAGATACGCAGTATTTT. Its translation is CASSRLGRFTDTQYF.

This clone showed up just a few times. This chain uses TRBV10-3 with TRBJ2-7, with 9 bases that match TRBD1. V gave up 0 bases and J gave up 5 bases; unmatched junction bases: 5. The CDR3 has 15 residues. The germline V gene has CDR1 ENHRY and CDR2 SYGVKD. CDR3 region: CAISESRQGDNEQYF. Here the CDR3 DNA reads TGTGCCATCAGTGAGTCTAGACAGGGGGACAACGAGCAGTACTTC.

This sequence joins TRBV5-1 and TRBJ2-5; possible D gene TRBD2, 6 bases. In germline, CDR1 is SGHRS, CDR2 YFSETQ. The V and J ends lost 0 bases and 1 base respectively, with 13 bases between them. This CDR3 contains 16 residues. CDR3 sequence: CASSLGWDSSQETQYF. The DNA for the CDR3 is TGCGCCAGCAGCTTGGGGTGGGACTCTTCCCAAGAGACCCAGTACTTC.

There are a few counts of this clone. The CDR3 here is CASSQIGGEQYF. The CDR3 nucleotides read TGCGCCAGCAGCCAGATCGGGGGCGAGCAGTACTTC. The V gene is TRBV4-1, the J gene TRBJ2-7, with D tentatively TRBD2 (6 bases). The CDR3 extends over 12 amino acids. Trimming cost V 3 bases and J 6 bases, with 9 bases left between them. In germline, CDR1 is MGHRA, CDR2 YSYEKL.

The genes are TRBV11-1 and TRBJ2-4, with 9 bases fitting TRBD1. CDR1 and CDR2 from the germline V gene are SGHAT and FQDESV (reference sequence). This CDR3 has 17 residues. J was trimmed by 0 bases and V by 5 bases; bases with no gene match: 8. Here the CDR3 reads CASSAGTGTLAKNIQYF. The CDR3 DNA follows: TGTGCCAGCAGCGCCGGGACAGGGACGCTAGCCAAAAACATTCAGTACTTC. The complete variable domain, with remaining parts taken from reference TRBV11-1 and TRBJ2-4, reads EAEVAQSPRYKITEKSQAVAFWCDPISGHATLYWYRQILGQGPELLVQFQDESVVDDSQLPKDRFSAERLKGVDSTLKIQPAELGDSAMYLCASSAGTGTLAKNIQYFGAGTRLSVL.

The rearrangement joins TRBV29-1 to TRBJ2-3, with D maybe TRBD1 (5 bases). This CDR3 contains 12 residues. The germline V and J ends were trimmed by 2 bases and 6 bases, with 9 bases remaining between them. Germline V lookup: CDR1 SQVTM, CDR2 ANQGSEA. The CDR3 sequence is CSVETPGDTQYF. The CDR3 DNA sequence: TGCAGCGTTGAAACTCCAGGGGATACGCAGTATTTT.

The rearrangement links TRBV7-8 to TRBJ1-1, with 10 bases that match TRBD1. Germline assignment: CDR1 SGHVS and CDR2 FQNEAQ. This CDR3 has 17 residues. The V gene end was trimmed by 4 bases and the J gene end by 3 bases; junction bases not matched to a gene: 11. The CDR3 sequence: CASSWRTGGTLDTEAFF. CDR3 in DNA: TGTGCCAGCAGCTGGCGGACAGGGGGGACCTTGGACACTGAAGCTTTCTTT.

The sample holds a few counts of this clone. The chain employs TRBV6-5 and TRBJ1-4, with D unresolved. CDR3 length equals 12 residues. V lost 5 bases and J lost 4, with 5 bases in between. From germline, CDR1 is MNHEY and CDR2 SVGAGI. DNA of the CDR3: TGTGCCAGCAGTGACATTAATGAAAAACTGTTTTTT. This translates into CASSDINEKLFF.

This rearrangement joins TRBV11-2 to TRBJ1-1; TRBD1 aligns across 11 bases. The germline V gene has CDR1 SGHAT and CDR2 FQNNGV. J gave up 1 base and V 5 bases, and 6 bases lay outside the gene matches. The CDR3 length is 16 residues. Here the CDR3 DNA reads TGTGCCAGCAGCCGGGACAGGGGGTTCAGGAACACTGAAGCTTTCTTT. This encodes CASSRDRGFRNTEAFF.

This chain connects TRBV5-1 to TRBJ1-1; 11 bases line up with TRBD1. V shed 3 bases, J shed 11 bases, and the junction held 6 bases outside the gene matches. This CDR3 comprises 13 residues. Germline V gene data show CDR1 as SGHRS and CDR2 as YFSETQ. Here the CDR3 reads CASSYGTGGWAFF. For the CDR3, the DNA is TGCGCCAGCAGCTACGGGACAGGGGGTTGGGCTTTCTTT.

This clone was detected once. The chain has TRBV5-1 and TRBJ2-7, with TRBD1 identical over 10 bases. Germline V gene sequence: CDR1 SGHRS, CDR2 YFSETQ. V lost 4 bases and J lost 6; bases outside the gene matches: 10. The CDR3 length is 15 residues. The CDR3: CASSKRTGGRVEQYF. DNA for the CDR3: TGCGCCAGCAGCAAACGGACAGGGGGTCGGGTCGAGCAGTACTTC.